This T cell receptor beta chain was found in a study of blood T cells in healthy people across ages. Next came a second PCR, run for about 6 to 11 cycles, which used a sample-barcoded 5' primer along with a J-beta primer mix. MiXCR was run by TCRdb on the 5' RACE reads, yielding one entry per CDR3 protein. Here the sample spans more than 450,000 distinct CDR3 sequences, roughly a quarter being singletons. The germline gives CDR1 SGHAT, CDR2 FQNNGV. The CDR3 has 13 residues. The germline V and J ends were trimmed by 6 bases and 2 bases, with 8 bases remaining between them. These same records also appear under a second study, on T cells of mothers and their children.

The sample was blood. This sequence was found in a boy aged 2 to 9 in good health. This chain connects TRBV11-2 to TRBJ2-1; D uncertain. Here the CDR3 DNA reads TGTGCCAGCAGTGAAGAAGCCTACAATGAGCAGTTCTTC. This sequence encodes CASSEEAYNEQFF.